Sequencing of this TCR beta chain was carried out in a study of cytomegalovirus exposure and HLA in healthy donors. The method was immunoSEQ multiplex PCR; TCRdb's version includes in-frame clones alone and lacks a portion of them. The profile covers 230,000 or so clones, with 70% to 90% appearing a single time and around 3% taken by the ten largest. This sequence originates from a woman under 30 in good health and CMV-seronegative. What was sequenced was PBMCs.

The CDR3 nucleotides are TGTGCCAGCAGCTTAGAGGGTCGGAGCGGGAGCGGAAAGACCCAGTACTTC. It translates to CASSLEGRSGSGKTQYF. The rearrangement joins TRBV13 to TRBJ2-5; 8 bases map to TRBD2. Per the germline V gene, CDR1 is PRHDT and CDR2 is FYEKMQ (reference sequence). The junction had 13 bases not matched to a gene; V was cut back by 1 base and J by 6 bases. The CDR3 loop spans 17 amino acids.